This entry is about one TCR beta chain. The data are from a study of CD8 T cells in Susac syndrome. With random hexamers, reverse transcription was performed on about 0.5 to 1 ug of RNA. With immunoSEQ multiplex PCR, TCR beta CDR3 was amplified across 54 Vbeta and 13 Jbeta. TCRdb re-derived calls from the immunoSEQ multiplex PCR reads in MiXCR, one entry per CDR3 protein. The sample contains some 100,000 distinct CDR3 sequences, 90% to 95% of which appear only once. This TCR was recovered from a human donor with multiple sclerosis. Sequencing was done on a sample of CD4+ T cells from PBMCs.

This CDR3 is CASSFAPLDRLSYEQYF. DNA of the CDR3: TGTGCCAGCTCCTTCGCCCCGTTGGACAGACTTTCCTACGAGCAGTACTTC. V is TRBV28 and J is TRBJ2-7, with a tentative D call TRBD1 (6 bases). In germline, CDR1 is MDHEN, CDR2 SYDVKM. The length of the CDR3 is 17 residues. Trimming removed 8 bases from V and 1 base from J, with 24 bases in between.